Following are 10 T cell receptor beta chains from one sample sequenced in a study of blood T cell repertoires in COVID-19. Data came from immunoSEQ multiplex PCR; TCRdb stores just in-frame clones and leaves some out. The repertoire holds around 160,000 clones, around 81% seen once, with 10% to 15% in the top ten. Sequencing used peripheral blood. These receptors originate from a man between 60 and 75 years old with active or convalescent COVID-19.

This clone was recorded once. The J gene is TRBJ1-1, the V gene TRBV5-6; 7 positions match TRBD1. Germline assignment: CDR1 SGHDT and CDR2 YYEEEE. J was trimmed by 4 bases and V by 6 bases; bases with no gene match: 9. The CDR3 covers 14 residues. CDR3 amino acids: CASTPRGHGTEAFF. The CDR3, as DNA: TGTGCCAGCACCCCTAGGGGGCATGGCACTGAAGCTTTCTTT.

The chain recombines TRBV7-2 with TRBJ2-7; D remains ambiguous. CDR1 is SGHTA and CDR2 is FQGNSA in the germline V gene. The CDR3 sequence is 13 residues long. V was pared by 2 bases and J by 3 bases, with 8 bases between. The CDR3 coding sequence is TGTGCCAGCAGCTTAAGCCCGCTCTACGAGCAGTACTTC. This sequence encodes CASSLSPLYEQYF.

For the CDR3, the DNA is TGCGCCAGCAGCATGGGGTTTATTAGCGGCAATGAGCAGTTCTTC. It translates to CASSMGFISGNEQFF. This sequence joins TRBV5-1 and TRBJ2-1, with D possibly being TRBD2 (6 bases). V lost 4 bases and J lost 6, with 17 bases in between. Per the germline V gene, CDR1 is SGHRS and CDR2 is YFSETQ. This CDR3 comprises 15 residues. The full variable domain, rest sourced from reference TRBV5-1 and TRBJ2-1, is KAGVTQTPRYLIKTRGQQVTLSCSPISGHRSVSWYQQTPGQGLQFLFEYFSETQRNKGNFPGRFSGRQFSNSRSEMNVSTLELGDSALYLCASSMGFISGNEQFFGPGTRLTVL.

This clone was seen a handful of times. The chain links TRBV4-2 to TRBJ2-2; D call uncertain. Between the trimmed V and J ends, which lost 6 bases and 1 base, there was a span of 6 bases. The CDR3 loop spans 13 amino acids. Germline V CDR1 and CDR2: LGHNA, YNFKEQ. The CDR3 loop reads CASSPGNTGELFF. The CDR3 region has the DNA TGTGCCAGCAGTCCAGGGAACACCGGGGAGCTGTTTTTT.

V is TRBV11-2 and J is TRBJ2-3, with a weak D call TRBD2 (6 bases). Germline V gene data show CDR1 as SGHAT and CDR2 as FQNNGV. The CDR3 totals 15 residues. V was pared by 5 bases and J by 4 bases, with 16 bases between. The CDR3 loop reads CASSLRLDRADTQYF. CDR3 coding DNA: TGTGCCAGCAGCCTTAGACTAGATAGAGCAGATACGCAGTATTTT.

The chain joins TRBV2 to TRBJ2-1; 10 bases map to TRBD2. The V segment lost 5 bases and the J segment 5 bases; nucleotides outside the gene matches: 6. This CDR3 is 15 amino acids long. CDR1 SNHLY and CDR2 FYNNEI come from the germline V gene. Here the CDR3 DNA reads TGTGCCAGCAGTTTTACTAGCGGGACCCACAATGAGCAGTTCTTC. Translated, it gives CASSFTSGTHNEQFF.

This chain uses TRBV9 with TRBJ2-1; TRBD1 agrees at 7 bases. V shed 4 bases and J 6 bases; nucleotides not matched to a gene: 4. The germline V gene has CDR1 SGDLS and CDR2 YYNGEE. This CDR3 region has 13 residues. The CDR3 loop reads CASSLGQVNEQFF. CDR3 nucleotide sequence: TGTGCCAGCAGCCTCGGACAGGTCAATGAGCAGTTCTTC.

The V call is TRBV24-1, the J call TRBJ1-1, with D possibly matching TRBD1 (5 bases). Between the trimmed V and J ends, which lost 8 bases and 1 base, there was a span of 10 bases. The CDR3 is 13 residues long. In germline, CDR1 is KGHDR, CDR2 SFDVKD. The CDR3 spells CATMGQGNTEAFF. CDR3 in DNA: TGTGCCACCATGGGGCAGGGGAACACTGAAGCTTTCTTT.

The V and J genes are TRBV9 and TRBJ1-3; TRBD1 aligns across 7 bases. This CDR3 region has 16 residues. Trimming removed 1 base from V and 0 bases from J; junction bases left unmatched: 4. The germline V gene has CDR1 SGDLS and CDR2 YYNGEE. As DNA, the CDR3 is TGTGCCAGCAGCGTAACGCAGGGGGGCTCTGGAAACACCATATATTTT. It translates to CASSVTQGGSGNTIYF.

This chain uses TRBV18 with TRBJ2-7; D gene unclear. Germline V gene sequence: CDR1 KGHSH, CDR2 LQKENI. CDR3 size: 13 residues. Deletions cut 5 bases from V and 5 bases from J, with 13 bases between. The CDR3 nucleotides read TGTGCCAGCTCAGGTTCGCGCGCGAACGAGCAGTACTTC. Translation gives CASSGSRANEQYF.